The T cell receptor beta chain described here comes from a study of PD-L1 blockade in urothelial cancer. Study-level background: Peripheral blood specimens exhibited a median yield of around 150,000 T cells.

Germline-derived CDR1 and CDR2 are SGHRS and YFSETQ. The CDR3 loop spans 15 amino acids. V gave up 4 bases and J gave up 3 bases; unmatched junction bases: 7. The time point here: pretreatment peripheral blood. Spiking each PCR with synthetic TCR analog templates was performed. Repertoires were generated with immunoSEQ multiplex PCR, while TCRdb's copy carries only in-frame clones and drops some. The sample shows tens of thousands of clones, around 81% of them seen only once. Sample: PBMCs, taken around atezolizumab (anti-PD-L1) treatment. The V and J genes are TRBV5-1 and TRBJ2-3, with 8 positions matching TRBD1. The origin of this receptor is a man between 65 and 79 years old with urothelial cancer. CDR3 in amino acids: CASSLQGVRTDTQYF. The DNA of the CDR3 is TGCGCCAGCAGCCTACAGGGGGTCAGAACAGATACGCAGTATTTT.